This TCR beta chain was retrieved from a study of T cell repertoires in cytomegalovirus infection. Study summary: Selected CMV epitopes included recently identified HLA-C-restricted ones as well as well-studied HLA-B-restricted ones. Public TCR beta signature analysis indicated the presence of both CMV infection and matching HLA type.

TCRdb passed the reads through MiXCR, listing each CDR3 protein once. The repertoire consists of roughly 280,000 distinct CDR3 sequences, with roughly a fifth occurring once and the leading ten covering about 21%. The CDR3 has 13 amino acids. Trimming at V came to 5 bases and at J to 7 bases, leaving 2 bases not matched to a gene. Per the germline V gene, CDR1 is MDHEN and CDR2 is SYDVKM. This clonotype is a singleton in its sample. Its antigen is currently unknown. Study results and caveats: The response measured ex vivo was dominated by TCR beta clonotypes (HLA-C-restricted and CMV-specific). Totalled public TCR beta family frequency picked out people who carried CMV plus the relevant HLA.

This TCR came from a human donor in good health (CMV status not recorded). Some clones in this sample may be carry-over from other donors' samples. The chain combines TRBV28 with TRBJ2-2; TRBD1 matches 9 bases. The sequencing used cultured PBMCs, collected from culture after CMV antigen stimulation. CDR3 in DNA: TGTGCCAGCAGTGGACAGGGGATCGGGGAGCTGTTTTTT. Translated: CASSGQGIGELFF.